Listed below are T cell receptor beta chains from one sample, sequenced in a study of T cell changes during pregnancy in multiple sclerosis. TCRdb's table, derived via immunoSEQ multiplex PCR, lists solely in-frame clones and lacks some. The sample yields 39,000 or so clones, 85% to 95% seen once. The material was CD4+ T cells from peripheral blood mononuclear cells, obtained after pregnancy. The receptor set was obtained from a female donor in good health, enrolled as a control in a pregnancy study. CDR3s include the opening cysteine and the closing phenylalanine or tryptophan. Fields, in order: V gene, D gene, clone size, J gene, CDR3 protein, CDR3 DNA. A D gene is named only where the DNA matches it firmly. Some rows have no size entry. The others give once, few or many, or a class for an expanded clone.

v_call: TRBV5-1; d_call: .; clone_size: .; j_call: TRBJ1-6; cdr3_aa: CASSLSKPWTGDNSPLHF; cdr3_nt: TGCGCCAGCAGCTTATCCAAACCCTGGACGGGAGATAATTCACCCCTCCACTTT
v_call: TRBV6-6; d_call: TRBD1; clone_size: .; j_call: TRBJ1-1; cdr3_aa: CASSSMGQMNTEAFF; cdr3_nt: TGTGCCAGCAGTTCGATGGGACAGATGAACACTGAAGCTTTCTTT
v_call: TRBV2; d_call: TRBD2; clone_size: .; j_call: TRBJ2-5; cdr3_aa: CASNSGAQETQYF; cdr3_nt: TGTGCCAGCAATAGCGGGGCGCAAGAGACCCAGTACTTC
v_call: TRBV6-5; d_call: TRBD1; clone_size: .; j_call: TRBJ1-1; cdr3_aa: CASSLDRGSNTEAFF; cdr3_nt: TGTGCCAGCAGTTTGGACAGGGGTTCAAACACTGAAGCTTTCTTT
v_call: TRBV5-1; d_call: .; clone_size: .; j_call: TRBJ2-1; cdr3_aa: CASSWEAYNEQFF; cdr3_nt: TGCGCCAGCAGCTGGGAGGCCTACAATGAGCAGTTCTTC
v_call: TRBV29-1; d_call: .; clone_size: .; j_call: TRBJ2-5; cdr3_aa: CSVTPGETQYF; cdr3_nt: TGCAGTGTAACCCCGGGGGAGACCCAGTACTTC
v_call: TRBV28; d_call: TRBD2; clone_size: once; j_call: TRBJ2-3; cdr3_aa: CASSFVRGGTDTQYF; cdr3_nt: TGTGCCAGCAGTTTCGTCCGGGGGGGCACAGATACGCAGTATTTT
v_call: TRBV5-6; d_call: TRBD2; clone_size: .; j_call: TRBJ2-5; cdr3_aa: CASRGLAGAPTVGTQYF; cdr3_nt: TGTGCCAGCAGAGGACTAGCGGGGGCCCCCACGGTGGGGACCCAGTACTTC
v_call: TRBV14; d_call: .; clone_size: .; j_call: TRBJ2-3; cdr3_aa: CASSQERRVATDTQYF; cdr3_nt: TGTGCCAGCAGCCAAGAAAGACGGGTCGCCACAGATACGCAGTATTTT
v_call: TRBV18; d_call: .; clone_size: .; j_call: TRBJ2-3; cdr3_aa: CASSPLQGADTQYF; cdr3_nt: TGTGCCAGCTCACCACTACAGGGCGCAGATACGCAGTATTTT
v_call: TRBV7-2; d_call: .; clone_size: .; j_call: TRBJ2-7; cdr3_aa: CASSPLPGRGRGQYF; cdr3_nt: TGTGCCAGCAGCCCCCTTCCGGGACGGGGCAGGGGGCAGTACTTC
v_call: TRBV19; d_call: TRBD2; clone_size: few; j_call: TRBJ2-1; cdr3_aa: CASSHGRVYNEQFF; cdr3_nt: TGTGCCAGTAGTCACGGGAGGGTCTACAATGAGCAGTTCTTC
v_call: TRBV11-2; d_call: .; clone_size: few; j_call: TRBJ1-4; cdr3_aa: CASSLGVGNEKLFF; cdr3_nt: TGTGCCAGCAGCTTAGGAGTCGGTAATGAAAAACTGTTTTTT
v_call: TRBV5-1; d_call: .; clone_size: .; j_call: TRBJ2-7; cdr3_aa: CASSPREGSEQYF; cdr3_nt: TGCGCCAGCAGTCCTAGAGAGGGATCCGAGCAGTACTTC
v_call: TRBV6-1; d_call: TRBD1; clone_size: .; j_call: TRBJ1-5; cdr3_aa: CASSAGTGGFQPQHF; cdr3_nt: TGTGCCAGCAGTGCCGGGACAGGGGGCTTTCAGCCCCAGCATTTT
v_call: TRBV6-5; d_call: TRBD2; clone_size: .; j_call: TRBJ2-2; cdr3_aa: CATQREVAGELFF; cdr3_nt: TGTGCCACCCAGCGGGAGGTAGCCGGGGAGCTGTTTTTT
v_call: TRBV30; d_call: .; clone_size: once; j_call: TRBJ1-3; cdr3_aa: CAWRSSGNTIYF; cdr3_nt: TGTGCCTGGAGGAGCTCTGGAAACACCATATATTTT
v_call: TRBV19; d_call: TRBD1; clone_size: .; j_call: TRBJ1-5; cdr3_aa: CASSQGAGNQPQHF; cdr3_nt: TGTGCCAGTAGTCAGGGGGCTGGCAATCAGCCCCAGCATTTT
v_call: TRBV19; d_call: TRBD2; clone_size: once; j_call: TRBJ2-6; cdr3_aa: CASSIAGGSGANVLTF; cdr3_nt: TGTGCCAGTAGTATAGCGGGGGGCTCTGGGGCCAACGTCCTGACTTTC
v_call: TRBV6-1; d_call: .; clone_size: .; j_call: TRBJ1-1; cdr3_aa: CASSEYSTEAFF; cdr3_nt: TGTGCCAGCAGTGAATACAGCACTGAAGCTTTCTTT
v_call: TRBV30; d_call: TRBD1; clone_size: .; j_call: TRBJ2-3; cdr3_aa: CAWSVNRGQGTDTQYF; cdr3_nt: TGTGCCTGGAGTGTAAATAGGGGGCAAGGCACAGATACGCAGTATTTT
v_call: TRBV9; d_call: TRBD2; clone_size: .; j_call: TRBJ2-4; cdr3_aa: CASSAEGGGPDIQYF; cdr3_nt: TGTGCCAGCAGCGCCGAGGGCGGGGGGCCGGACATTCAGTACTTC
v_call: TRBV5-1; d_call: .; clone_size: .; j_call: TRBJ2-7; cdr3_aa: CASSPDSLSYEQYF; cdr3_nt: TGCGCCAGCAGCCCCGACAGTCTTTCCTACGAGCAGTACTTC
v_call: TRBV30; d_call: TRBD1; clone_size: .; j_call: TRBJ2-7; cdr3_aa: CAWTPRDRVLPQYF; cdr3_nt: TGTGCCTGGACCCCTAGAGACAGGGTCTTGCCGCAGTACTTC
v_call: TRBV29-1; d_call: TRBD1; clone_size: .; j_call: TRBJ1-1; cdr3_aa: CSVEGDGQGNTEAFF; cdr3_nt: TGCAGCGTTGAAGGAGACGGACAGGGCAACACTGAAGCTTTCTTT
v_call: TRBV7-2; d_call: TRBD1; clone_size: once; j_call: TRBJ1-4; cdr3_aa: CASSTRDSGNEKLFF; cdr3_nt: TGTGCCAGCAGCACCCGGGACAGCGGGAATGAAAAACTGTTTTTT
v_call: TRBV5-1; d_call: TRBD2; clone_size: .; j_call: TRBJ2-5; cdr3_aa: CASSSGTSGVRTETQYF; cdr3_nt: TGCGCCAGCAGCTCCGGGACTAGCGGGGTCAGGACAGAGACCCAGTACTTC
v_call: TRBV30; d_call: TRBD1; clone_size: .; j_call: TRBJ1-1; cdr3_aa: CAWGTGNTEAFF; cdr3_nt: TGTGCCTGGGGGACAGGGAACACTGAAGCTTTCTTT